These 21 T cell receptor beta chains share one sample of origin, sequenced in a study of T cell responses to AZD1222 COVID-19 vaccine. TCRdb's copy holds only in-frame clones and misses some; the assay was immunoSEQ multiplex PCR. The table shows about 140,000 clones, with 80% to 95% occurring only once. Source: peripheral blood, taken on day 0 of AZD1222 vaccination. The receptors shown here come from an adult in good health.

The genes are TRBV19 and TRBJ1-1; D call uncertain. CDR3 length: 14 amino acids. Germline assignment: CDR1 LNHDA and CDR2 SQIVND (reference sequence). Deletions cut 4 bases from V and 8 bases from J, with 17 bases between. The CDR3 bases are TGTGCCAGTAGTACTGTCGGCGCACTTAAGGAAGCTTTCTTT. Its translation is CASSTVGALKEAFF. Full variable domain (remainder filled in from reference TRBV19 and TRBJ1-1): DGGITQSPKYLFRKEGQNVTLSCEQNLNHDAMYWYRQDPGQGLRLIYYSQIVNDFQKGDIAEGYSVSREKKESFPLTVTSAQKNPTAFYLCASSTVGALKEAFFGQGTRLTVV.

The chain employs TRBV7-8 and TRBJ1-5; possibly TRBD1 for D (5 bases). The CDR3 is 14 residues long. Per germline, CDR1 SGHVS and CDR2 FQNEAQ. V lost 1 base and J 6 bases, leaving 10 bases between the germline ends. The chain's CDR3 is CASSLGAGIQPQHF. CDR3 in DNA: TGTGCCAGCAGCTTAGGAGCAGGGATTCAGCCCCAGCATTTT.

The chain employs TRBV4-1 and TRBJ1-4; possible D gene TRBD1, 5 bases. Germline CDR1 reads MGHRA; CDR2 reads YSYEKL. This CDR3 is built from 16 residues. V gave up 6 bases and J gave up 0 bases, with 14 bases separating them. The CDR3 DNA is TGCGCCAGCAGAAGGGACCGAGCTGCAACTAATGAAAAACTGTTTTTT. This gives the protein CASRRDRAATNEKLFF.

The V and J genes are TRBV2 and TRBJ1-5, with a tentative D call TRBD1 (5 bases). Germline V gene data show CDR1 as SNHLY and CDR2 as FYNNEI. The CDR3 contains 18 residues. The ends were cut back, 5 bases at V and 0 bases at J, with 20 bases in the middle. CDR3 amino acids: CASSTDRDPTYSNQPQHF. In nucleotides, the CDR3 is TGTGCCAGCAGTACCGACAGAGATCCAACCTATAGCAATCAGCCCCAGCATTTT.

The chain carries TRBV2 and TRBJ1-5, with 7 bases that match TRBD1. Germline CDR1 reads SNHLY; CDR2 reads FYNNEI. V shed 8 bases, J shed 4 bases, and the junction held 5 bases outside the gene matches. This CDR3 is built from 13 residues. The CDR3 DNA reads as TGTGCCAGCTCGACAGGGAGAAATCAGCCCCAGCATTTT. Translation gives CASSTGRNQPQHF.

V and J are TRBV7-2 and TRBJ2-7; D might be TRBD2 (6 bases). This CDR3 comprises 13 residues. V lost 1 base and J 5 bases, leaving 9 bases between the germline ends. Looked up from germline, CDR1 is SGHTA and CDR2 is FQGNSA. CDR3 DNA sequence: TGTGCCAGCAGCTTAGTTTGGGGGGACGAGCAGTACTTC. Protein product: CASSLVWGDEQYF. Full variable domain (missing parts from reference TRBV7-2 and TRBJ2-7): GAGVSQSPSNKVTEKGKDVELRCDPISGHTALYWYRQSLGQGLEFLIYFQGNSAPDKSGLPSDRFSAERTGGSVSTLTIQRTQQEDSAVYLCASSLVWGDEQYFGPGTRLTVT.

The CDR3 reads CASSPRTVTHGYTF. The DNA of the CDR3 is TGTGCCAGCAGCCCTCGGACAGTCACCCACGGCTACACCTTC. V and J are TRBV9 and TRBJ1-2, with D perhaps matching TRBD1 (6 bases). V lost 4 bases and J lost 8, with 18 bases in between. Germline V CDR1 and CDR2: SGDLS, YYNGEE. The CDR3 has 14 residues.

CDR3 DNA: TGTGCCAGCAGCACAGGGACAGGGGGTTCCGGGTATGGCTACACCTTC. It encodes CASSTGTGGSGYGYTF. The chain employs TRBV9 and TRBJ1-2; 11 bases are shared with TRBD1. The CDR3 extends over 16 amino acids. V lost 4 bases and J lost 5; bases outside the gene matches: 10. In germline, CDR1 is SGDLS, CDR2 YYNGEE.

The chain combines TRBV7-9 with TRBJ2-3; the match to TRBD2 covers 7 bases. In germline, CDR1 is SEHNR, CDR2 FQNEAQ (reference sequence). This CDR3 is built from 16 residues. V trimming: 5 bases; J trimming: 0 bases; junction bases outside the gene matches: 8. The CDR3 nucleotides are TGTGCCAGCAGCGGACGGGCGGGAGTAAGCACAGATACGCAGTATTTT. This sequence encodes CASSGRAGVSTDTQYF.

The chain recombines TRBV12-3 or TRBV12-4 with TRBJ1-4, with no clear D. This CDR3 is 12 amino acids long. V was trimmed by 2 bases and J by 7 bases, leaving 5 bases between them. CDR3 in amino acids: CASSLRSEKLFF. The CDR3 DNA sequence: TGTGCCAGCAGTTTAAGGAGTGAAAAACTGTTTTTT.

A few counts support this clone. This chain links TRBV5-1 with TRBJ2-7; D gene ambiguous. Germline V lookup: CDR1 SGHRS, CDR2 YFSETQ. The CDR3 is 13 amino acids. V was cut by 4 bases and J by 0 bases, with 8 bases left in between. The CDR3 protein is CASSPSSSYEQYF. DNA of the CDR3: TGCGCCAGCAGCCCCTCTTCCTCCTACGAGCAGTACTTC.

This clone was detected only once. The V and J genes are TRBV28 and TRBJ1-2, with TRBD1 identical over 7 bases. The CDR3 extends over 16 amino acids. Germline trimming cut 3 bases from V and 7 bases from J; bases unmatched to any gene: 14. Germline loops: CDR1 MDHEN, CDR2 SYDVKM. The CDR3 DNA follows: TGTGCCAGCAGTTTGTCCCCGGGACAGAAACCCTTTGGCTACACCTTC. Protein sequence: CASSLSPGQKPFGYTF.

The chain carries TRBV3-1 (or the pseudogene TRBV3-2) and TRBJ2-1, with D possibly being TRBD1 (6 bases). Trimming pared 2 bases from V and 8 bases from J, leaving 10 bases between. Germline V gene data show CDR1 as LGHDT and CDR2 as YNNKEL (reference sequence). The CDR3 loop spans 13 amino acids. CDR3 region: CASSQQGRDEQFF. The CDR3 region has the DNA TGTGCCAGCAGCCAACAGGGGCGCGATGAGCAGTTCTTC.

The V call is TRBV28, the J call TRBJ2-6; D is ambiguous. Germline CDR1 is MDHEN and CDR2 is SYDVKM. This CDR3 region has 12 residues. The V end was cut by 7 bases, the J end by 0 bases, with 1 base between. The CDR3 spells CASNSGANVLTF. The CDR3 nucleotides are TGTGCCAGCAACTCTGGGGCCAACGTCCTGACTTTC.

The rearrangement uses TRBV28 and TRBJ1-5; 8 positions agree with TRBD1. This CDR3 has 16 residues. CDR1 MDHEN and CDR2 SYDVKM come from the germline V gene. J was trimmed by 2 bases and V by 6 bases; bases with no gene match: 9. The CDR3 protein is CASSRPQGAGNQPQHF. CDR3 coding DNA: TGTGCCAGCAGCCGGCCCCAGGGGGCCGGCAATCAGCCCCAGCATTTT.

The chain uses TRBV9 and TRBJ1-2; D possibly corresponds to TRBD1 (6 bases). V was shortened by 4 bases and J by 4 bases, with 17 bases between the two germline ends. This CDR3 spans 15 amino acids. Germline-derived CDR1 and CDR2 are SGDLS and YYNGEE. The CDR3 coding sequence is TGTGCCAGCAGCCCCACAGGGTCTGGACGCTATGGCTACACCTTC. It yields the protein CASSPTGSGRYGYTF.

The genes are TRBV19 and TRBJ2-7, with D possibly matching TRBD1 (6 bases). The germline V and J ends were trimmed by 1 base and 4 bases, with 14 bases remaining between them. Germline assignment: CDR1 LNHDA and CDR2 SQIVND (reference sequence). The CDR3 totals 15 residues. The CDR3 DNA is TGTGCCAGTAGTATAGCCGCACAGGGTGTTTACGAGCAGTACTTC. Amino acid sequence: CASSIAAQGVYEQYF.

This rearrangement joins TRBV9 to TRBJ1-6; D not resolved. The germline V and J ends were trimmed by 3 bases and 8 bases, with 9 bases remaining between them. The germline gives CDR1 SGDLS, CDR2 YYNGEE. CDR3 length: 13 residues. The CDR3 nucleotides are TGTGCCAGCAGCGCCGAACGGGATTCACCCCTCCACTTT. Amino acids: CASSAERDSPLHF.

V usage is TRBV5-1 and J usage is TRBJ2-5, with 7 bases that match TRBD1. The junction had 7 bases not matched to a gene; V was cut back by 3 bases and J by 2 bases. The germline V gene has CDR1 SGHRS and CDR2 YFSETQ. CDR3 length equals 15 residues. The CDR3 region has the DNA TGCGCCAGCAGCTCGACCTCGGGACAGCAAGAGACCCAGTACTTC. This codes for CASSSTSGQQETQYF.

CDR3 in DNA: TGTGCCAGCTCAGGGTTCTCAGTCACCTACGAGCAGTACTTC. It is translated as CASSGFSVTYEQYF. The rearrangement uses TRBV18 and TRBJ2-7; no definite D call. Germline values: CDR1 KGHSH, CDR2 LQKENI. V was trimmed by 5 bases and J by 2 bases, leaving 13 bases between them. CDR3 length equals 14 residues.

The chain links TRBV18 to TRBJ1-5; 8 bases are shared with TRBD1. CDR1 KGHSH and CDR2 LQKENI come from the germline V gene. This CDR3 contains 13 residues. The V and J ends lost 5 bases and 6 bases, in that order; junction bases with no gene match: 3. Here the CDR3 DNA reads TGTGCCAGCTCATCTGACAGGGGTCAGCCCCAGCATTTT. This codes for CASSSDRGQPQHF.